A selection of T cell receptor beta chains follows, all from one sample in a study of CD8+ T cells in alopecia areata. Repertoires were generated with immunoSEQ multiplex PCR, while TCRdb's copy carries only in-frame clones and drops some. Among 110,000 or so clones listed, around three fifths were seen once. Source: CD4+ T cells sorted from blood, taken at week 24, from a patient treated with tofacitinib. Every receptor here comes from a human donor with alopecia areata. Each CDR3 is given with its conserved first and last residue. A D gene is named only where the DNA matches it firmly. Clone size is not always given. Where it is, it says once, few, many or a class for expanded clones.

J,D,V,size,CDR3,DNA
TRBJ1-1,NA,TRBV30,NA,CAWSKGPPAFF,TGTGCCTGGAGTAAGGGTCCCCCGGCTTTCTTT
TRBJ2-3,NA,TRBV7-2,NA,CASSSGIDTQYF,TGTGCCAGCAGCTCGGGGATAGATACGCAGTATTTT
TRBJ1-2,TRBD1,TRBV28,NA,CASSFQGQGAEGYTF,TGTGCCAGCAGTTTTCAAGGACAGGGGGCAGAAGGCTACACCTTC
TRBJ1-6,NA,TRBV4-2,NA,CASSQAEGSGSPLHF,TGTGCCAGCAGCCAAGCAGAGGGGAGTGGTTCACCCCTCCACTTT
TRBJ1-1,NA,TRBV4-3,NA,CASSQGSVNTEAFF,TGCGCCAGCAGCCAAGGTTCAGTCAACACTGAAGCTTTCTTT
TRBJ2-3,NA,TRBV11-2,NA,CASSLGAQAYF,TGTGCCAGCAGCTTGGGGGCCCAGGCGTATTTT
TRBJ2-1,NA,TRBV29-1,NA,CSASLDYYRNEQFF,TGCAGCGCTAGTCTGGACTATTATCGCAATGAGCAGTTCTTC
TRBJ1-1,TRBD1,TRBV27,NA,CASSFSRQGILNTEAFF,TGTGCCAGCAGTTTCTCCCGACAGGGGATTCTGAACACTGAAGCTTTCTTT
TRBJ1-2,NA,TRBV28,NA,CASSQRRGGYTF,TGTGCCAGCAGCCAACGTAGGGGTGGCTACACCTTC
TRBJ1-2,TRBD1,TRBV30,NA,CAWRPRDRGYTF,TGTGCCTGGAGACCCCGGGACAGAGGCTACACCTTC
TRBJ1-6,NA,TRBV5-1,NA,CASSLDGVPSPLHF,TGCGCCAGCAGCTTGGATGGGGTACCTTCACCCCTCCACTTT
TRBJ1-1,NA,TRBV5-4,few,CASSFEVDRAFF,TGTGCCAGCAGCTTCGAGGTGGATAGAGCTTTCTTT
TRBJ2-3,NA,TRBV6-5,few,CASRGSSDTQYF,TGTGCCAGCAGGGGCTCGTCAGATACGCAGTATTTT
TRBJ2-3,NA,TRBV29-1,few,CSVDETGHSTDTQYF,TGCAGCGTTGATGAAACGGGACACAGCACAGATACGCAGTATTTT
TRBJ1-5,NA,TRBV29-1,few,CSVASPQHF,TGCAGCGTGGCCTCGCCCCAGCATTTT
TRBJ2-4,NA,TRBV25-1,NA,CASSEYIGAENIQYF,TGTGCCAGCAGTGAATACATAGGGGCGGAAAACATTCAGTACTTC
TRBJ1-5,NA,TRBV12-5,few,CASGLQGDQPQHF,TGTGCTAGTGGCCTACAGGGAGATCAGCCCCAGCATTTT
TRBJ1-4,NA,TRBV4-1,once,CASSPLVGRATNEKLFF,TGCGCCAGCAGCCCATTGGTAGGGAGGGCAACTAATGAAAAACTGTTTTTT
TRBJ1-2,NA,TRBV30,NA,CAWSGQGIGYTF,TGTGCCTGGAGCGGCCAGGGGATTGGCTACACCTTC
TRBJ1-6,TRBD1,TRBV7-9,NA,CASSYDREGSPLHF,TGTGCCAGCAGCTACGACAGGGAAGGTTCACCCCTCCACTTT
TRBJ2-2,NA,TRBV6-5,NA,CASSPSARRTGELFF,TGTGCCAGCAGTCCTAGTGCCAGGAGGACCGGGGAGCTGTTTTTT
TRBJ2-3,NA,TRBV18,NA,CASSLQGDTQYF,TGTGCCAGCTCACTACAGGGAGATACGCAGTATTTT
TRBJ1-6,NA,TRBV11-2,NA,CASSADTTSSYNSPLHF,TGTGCCAGCAGCGCGGACACCACGAGCTCCTATAATTCACCCCTCCACTTT
TRBJ1-6,TRBD1,TRBV6-6,NA,CASSYSLPGGDSPLHF,TGTGCCAGCAGTTACTCCCTCCCAGGGGGCGATTCACCCCTCCACTTT
TRBJ2-3,NA,TRBV29-1,NA,CSVTTVTQYF,TGCAGCGTTACTACAGTTACGCAGTATTTT
TRBJ1-1,NA,TRBV9,few,CASSVEPNTEAFF,TGTGCCAGCAGCGTAGAACCGAACACTGAAGCTTTCTTT
TRBJ2-7,NA,TRBV29-1,NA,CSVGTLYSYEQYF,TGCAGCGTTGGGACTCTATACTCCTACGAGCAGTACTTC
TRBJ1-2,TRBD1,TRBV6-5,NA,CASSYSTGSGYTF,TGTGCCAGCAGTTACTCGACAGGGAGTGGCTACACCTTC
TRBJ2-6,NA,TRBV7-9,few,CASSSFEPGANVLTF,TGTGCCAGCAGCTCCTTTGAGCCCGGGGCCAACGTCCTGACTTTC
TRBJ2-7,NA,TRBV4-2,NA,CASSQERGQCYEQYF,TGTGCCAGCAGCCAAGAGAGGGGACAATGCTACGAGCAGTACTTC
TRBJ1-5,NA,TRBV23-1,NA,CASSQSKQPQHF,TGCGCCAGCAGTCAATCGAAACAGCCCCAGCATTTT
TRBJ2-3,NA,TRBV2,NA,CASSLDSVQTDTQYF,TGTGCCAGCAGTCTGGACAGCGTCCAAACAGATACGCAGTATTTT
TRBJ1-1,NA,TRBV29-1,NA,CSVGGGIEAFF,TGCAGCGTTGGCGGTGGGATTGAAGCTTTCTTT
TRBJ2-3,NA,TRBV2,NA,CASSTNLADTQYF,TGTGCCAGCAGTACCAATTTAGCAGATACGCAGTATTTT
TRBJ2-7,TRBD2,TRBV7-2,NA,CASSLAGSAYEQYF,TGTGCCAGCAGCCTAGCGGGATCAGCCTACGAGCAGTACTTC
TRBJ2-1,TRBD2,TRBV5-1,NA,CASSPAGRVVHEQFF,TGCGCCAGCAGCCCCGCCGGGAGGGTAGTCCATGAGCAGTTCTTC
TRBJ2-5,NA,TRBV25-1,NA,CASSAAGIETQYF,TGTGCCAGCAGTGCCGCAGGGATAGAGACCCAGTACTTC
TRBJ2-1,NA,TRBV2,NA,CASSEGQTYNEQFF,TGTGCCAGCAGTGAGGGGCAGACCTACAATGAGCAGTTCTTC
TRBJ2-5,NA,TRBV6-5,few,CASSTSGGWETQYF,TGTGCCAGCAGTACCTCCGGGGGTTGGGAGACCCAGTACTTC
TRBJ1-4,NA,TRBV2,few,CASSERGRELFF,TGTGCCAGCAGTGAACGGGGACGGGAACTGTTTTTT
TRBJ2-5,NA,TRBV11-2,few,CASSLAGVRETQYF,TGTGCCAGCAGCTTAGCCGGGGTCAGGGAGACCCAGTACTTC
TRBJ1-6,TRBD1,TRBV7-2,NA,CASSLRTGAQHSPLHF,TGTGCCAGCAGTTTACGGACAGGGGCTCAACATTCACCCCTCCACTTT
TRBJ1-6,NA,TRBV19,few,CASSISRNSPLHF,TGTGCCAGTAGTATCTCGAGGAATTCACCCCTCCACTTT
TRBJ1-2,TRBD1,TRBV4-2,NA,CASSQDGTGEIHGYTF,TGTGCCAGCAGCCAAGACGGGACAGGGGAAATCCATGGCTACACCTTC
TRBJ2-6,TRBD1,TRBV6-6,NA,CASRTQGSGANVLTF,TGTGCCAGCAGAACACAGGGGTCTGGGGCCAACGTCCTGACTTTC
TRBJ1-2,TRBD1,TRBV11-2,NA,CASSLTGYPGGYTF,TGTGCCAGCAGCTTGACAGGGTATCCTGGTGGCTACACCTTC
TRBJ1-3,NA,TRBV15,NA,CATGFSAGSSGNTIYF,TGTGCCACCGGCTTTTCCGCGGGTAGCTCTGGAAACACCATATATTTT
TRBJ2-7,NA,TRBV7-6,NA,CASSFAGPYEQYF,TGTGCCAGCAGCTTCGCTGGCCCCTACGAGCAGTACTTC
TRBJ2-7,NA,TRBV5-1,NA,CASSSTGISYEQYF,TGCGCCAGCAGCTCAACAGGGATCTCCTACGAGCAGTACTTC
TRBJ2-4,TRBD1,TRBV7-2,NA,CASSLGGQAFWYF,TGTGCCAGCAGCTTAGGGGGACAGGCTTTTTGGTACTTC
TRBJ2-1,NA,TRBV20-1,NA,CSARSDNEQFF,TGCAGTGCTAGGAGTGACAATGAGCAGTTCTTC
TRBJ1-1,TRBD1,TRBV20-1,few,CSAGDSTEAFF,TGCAGTGCTGGGGACAGCACTGAAGCTTTCTTT
TRBJ1-5,NA,TRBV4-1,NA,CASSQADNQPQHF,TGCGCCAGCAGCCAAGCCGACAATCAGCCCCAGCATTTT
TRBJ2-7,TRBD2,TRBV7-2,NA,CASSRGRLAGNEQYF,TGTGCCAGCAGCCGGGGACGGCTAGCGGGGAACGAGCAGTACTTC
TRBJ1-2,TRBD1,TRBV6-5,NA,CASRGTGEGYTF,TGTGCCAGCAGGGGGACAGGGGAAGGCTACACCTTC
TRBJ1-2,NA,TRBV29-1,NA,CSVRDSLLYYGYTF,TGCAGCGTTAGAGACAGTCTTCTGTACTATGGCTACACCTTC
TRBJ2-3,NA,TRBV4-2,NA,CASSQRGAIRTTSTDTQYF,TGTGCCAGCAGCCAACGGGGGGCTATTCGGACCACTTCCACAGATACGCAGTATTTT
TRBJ2-3,TRBD2,TRBV10-3,NA,CAISGGAKSDTQYF,TGTGCCATCAGCGGGGGGGCCAAATCAGATACGCAGTATTTT
TRBJ1-2,NA,TRBV5-4,NA,CASSLDGRPGYTF,TGTGCCAGCAGCTTGGACGGCCGGCCTGGCTACACCTTC
TRBJ1-1,NA,TRBV4-3,NA,CASSQDAGAEAFF,TGCGCCAGCAGCCAAGATGCCGGCGCTGAAGCTTTCTTT